These 15 T cell receptor beta chains share one sample of origin, sequenced in a study of spatial heterogeneity in lung cancer. TCRdb re-called the 5' RACE reads through MiXCR, storing one row per CDR3 protein. The table shows around 87,000 distinct CDR3 sequences, with 9.5% to 15% occurring only once. Time point defined: sample taken at primary tumor resection. Extraction of whole RNA from tumor, nontumor lung or frozen PBMC preceded unsorted sequencing. The sequencing used PBMCs, collected at surgery. The receptors come from a male donor with early-stage non-small cell lung cancer.

In this sample, this clonotype turned up many times. J is TRBJ2-7 and V is TRBV28; D gene unclear. CDR1 is MDHEN, CDR2 SYDVKM, per germline. CDR3 size: 14 residues. Trimming took off 6 bases at V and 2 bases at J, with 14 bases between the two ends. In DNA, the CDR3 is TGTGCCAGCAGACCGGACCCCGGCGCCTACGAGCAGTACTTC. It yields the protein CASRPDPGAYEQYF.

The rearrangement joins TRBV20-1 to TRBJ2-1; the match to TRBD2 covers 12 bases. Looked up from germline, CDR1 is DFQATT and CDR2 is SNEGSKA (reference sequence). The CDR3 is 17 amino acids. J was trimmed by 0 bases and V by 6 bases; bases with no gene match: 9. The CDR3 DNA reads TGCAGTGCCTGGACTAGCGGGGCGGCGGACTCCTACAATGAGCAGTTCTTC. This sequence encodes CSAWTSGAADSYNEQFF.

This clonotype was seen a handful of times. The chain combines TRBV6-1 with TRBJ1-5; D is ambiguous. This CDR3 is built from 15 residues. The V end was cut by 0 bases, the J end by 3 bases, with 9 bases between. Germline CDR1 is MNHNS and CDR2 is SASEGT. The CDR3 DNA reads as TGTGCCAGCAGTGAAGCGGGGAAGCCCAATCAGCCCCAGCATTTT. Residues: CASSEAGKPNQPQHF.

This clonotype was detected a few times. The CDR3 is CASSYRGREAFF. CDR3 bases: TGTGCCAGCAGTTATAGGGGGAGAGAAGCTTTCTTT. The chain carries TRBV6-6 and TRBJ1-1, with D tentatively TRBD1 (6 bases). Germline loops: CDR1 MNHNY, CDR2 SVGAGI (reference sequence). This CDR3 comprises 12 residues. V dropped 3 bases and J dropped 8 bases, with 10 bases sitting between them.

The chain is built from TRBV12-3 or TRBV12-4 and TRBJ2-6; 8 bases line up with TRBD2. This CDR3 has 15 amino acids. J lost 2 bases, V lost 3 bases, and 0 bases had no gene match. DNA of the CDR3: TGTGCCAGCAGTTTTAGCGGGACTGGGGCCAACGTCCTGACTTTC. Residues: CASSFSGTGANVLTF.

In its sample, this clonotype was seen a few times. J is TRBJ1-5 and V is TRBV5-6; 7 bases line up with TRBD1. This CDR3 is built from 15 residues. Trimming took 4 bases from V and 6 from J; bases not matched to a gene: 10. The V gene's germline CDR1 is SGHDT and CDR2 YYEEEE. The CDR3 region is CASSPGLGGGQPQHF. The CDR3, as DNA: TGTGCCAGCAGCCCAGGACTAGGGGGCGGTCAGCCCCAGCATTTT. The full variable domain, completed using reference TRBV5-6 and TRBJ1-5, is DAGVTQSPTHLIKTRGQQVTLRCSPKSGHDTVSWYQQALGQGPQFIFQYYEEEERQRGNFPDRFSGHQFPNYSSELNVNALLLGDSALYLCASSPGLGGGQPQHFGDGTRLSIL.

This clonotype has just a few counts. The rearrangement uses TRBV6-5 and TRBJ2-2; 12 bases align to TRBD2. This CDR3 spans 16 amino acids. Germline CDR1 and CDR2: MNHEY and SVGAGI. V gave up 6 bases and J gave up 8 bases; unmatched junction bases: 10. The CDR3 reads CASRQLTSGRSGELFF. In DNA form, the CDR3 reads TGTGCCAGCAGGCAATTGACTAGCGGGAGATCTGGGGAGCTGTTTTTT.

This clonotype has just a few counts. The gene calls are TRBV28 and TRBJ1-2, with unresolved D. This CDR3 spans 14 amino acids. CDR1 is MDHEN and CDR2 is SYDVKM in the germline V gene. V lost 5 bases, J lost 4 bases, and 14 bases lay in between. The CDR3 DNA sequence: TGTGCCAGCAGTCAGGAGTGGGGAACCTATGGCTACACCTTC. Protein sequence: CASSQEWGTYGYTF.

The table lists this clonotype with many counts. J is TRBJ2-7 and V is TRBV13; D is uncertain. V lost 1 base and J lost 7, with 5 bases in between. The germline V gene has CDR1 PRHDT and CDR2 FYEKMQ (reference sequence). The CDR3 sequence is 11 residues long. The chain's CDR3 is CASSLVGEQYF. The CDR3 coding sequence is TGTGCCAGCAGCTTAGTTGGGGAGCAGTACTTC. Full variable domain (rest looked up from reference TRBV13 and TRBJ2-7): AAGVIQSPRHLIKEKRETATLKCYPIPRHDTVYWYQQGPGQDPQFLISFYEKMQSDKGSIPDRFSAQQFSDYHSELNMSSLELGDSALYFCASSLVGEQYFGPGTRLTVT.

V gene TRBV7-8 combines with J gene TRBJ2-1; D uncertain. The CDR3 spans 14 residues. V lost 2 bases, J lost 12 bases, and 17 bases lay in between. Germline CDR1 is SGHVS and CDR2 is FQNEAQ. In nucleotides, the CDR3 is TGTGCCAGCAGCTTACTTTTAGGCGCTGTATCGCAGTTCTTC. Its translation is CASSLLLGAVSQFF.

This clonotype was seen more than once but under ten times. J is TRBJ1-2 and V is TRBV15, with 7 bases that match TRBD1. The germline V gene has CDR1 LNHNV and CDR2 YYDKDF (reference sequence). With 4 bases clipped from V and 7 bases from J, the junction kept 6 bases outside the gene matches. The CDR3 runs 13 residues. CDR3 sequence reads: CATSTDRVFGYTF. In DNA, the CDR3 is TGTGCCACCAGCACAGACAGGGTTTTTGGCTACACCTTC.

This clonotype occurred many times. This chain joins TRBV7-8 and TRBJ2-3; D remains ambiguous. Trimming removed 1 base at V and 2 bases at J, with 4 bases between. Germline lookup yields CDR1 SGHVS and CDR2 FQNEAQ. The CDR3 is made up of 13 amino acids. CDR3 protein: CASSLGTTDTQYF. CDR3 nucleotides: TGTGCCAGCAGCTTAGGGACCACAGATACGCAGTATTTT.

This clonotype was picked up a small number of times. The genes are TRBV20-1 and TRBJ1-4; the D gene is possibly TRBD1 (5 bases). This CDR3 region has 15 residues. Trimming left V 6 bases short and J 8 bases short, with 22 bases between. The germline gives CDR1 DFQATT, CDR2 SNEGSKA (reference sequence). The CDR3 here is CSAPPSRGGREKLFF. Here the CDR3 DNA reads TGCAGTGCCCCCCCCTCCCGGGGCGGTCGGGAAAAACTGTTTTTT.

The rearrangement uses TRBV10-3 and TRBJ1-1; D not certain. Looked up from germline, CDR1 is ENHRY and CDR2 is SYGVKD. The V end was cut by 2 bases, the J end by 1 base, with 5 bases between. This CDR3 has 13 residues. The CDR3 DNA sequence: TGTGCCATCAGTGAGGGTGCGAACACTGAAGCTTTCTTT. Translated: CAISEGANTEAFF.

This clonotype was picked up many times. This rearrangement joins TRBV12-3 or TRBV12-4 to TRBJ2-5, with TRBD2 matching 8 bases. The CDR3 covers 14 residues. V lost 5 bases and J lost 5; bases outside the gene matches: 7. CDR3 sequence reads: CASSPGGGRETQYF. CDR3 in DNA: TGTGCCAGCAGTCCCGGGGGGGGCCGGGAGACCCAGTACTTC.